This T cell receptor (beta chain) was captured in a study of molecular identifiers for immune sequencing clone quantification. TCRdb re-analysed the PCR reads in MiXCR, keeping a single row per CDR3 protein. Here the sample spans around 480,000 distinct CDR3 sequences, roughly a fifth being singletons. This clonotype was observed at least ten times. Its target is not known. Looked up from germline, CDR1 is SGHRS and CDR2 is YFSETQ. This CDR3 is built from 17 residues. Unmatched junction bases numbered 9, after V lost 0 bases and J lost 1 base. Study-wide results and caveats: Highly expanded clone sizes could be underestimated by identical TCR molecules that share a barcode. Jurkat TCR RNA spiked in from one cell (amid 950,000 to 1,000,000 naive cells) was reportedly detectable.

CD8+CD4-CCR7+CD45RA+ sorting gave the naive CD8 T cells. The TCR was taken from a human donor in good health. Some libraries in this study had Jurkat cell RNA spiked in. The rearrangement joins TRBV5-1 to TRBJ2-5; 7 bases match TRBD1. The sample was naive CD8+ T cells from blood, with Jurkat cell RNA spiked in. Regarding subset: FACS-sorted CD8+CD4-CCR7+CD45RA+ naive T cells. The CDR3 DNA sequence: TGCGCCAGCAGCTTGGAATTAGGGGGCCAAATCCAAGAGACCCAGTACTTC. It specifies CASSLELGGQIQETQYF.